One sample yielded the 21 T cell receptor beta chains listed below, sequenced in a study of OX40 agonist ivuxolimab in advanced cancers. Libraries were constructed by the immunoSEQ multiplex PCR assay. Drawn from immuneACCESS, this table holds only the in-frame rearrangements with V and J called that TCRdb kept. Clones are partly lost; checked studies trace under half to an unresolved V gene and leave the rest unexplained. The sample table records about 62,000 clones; 85% of these occur just once. 4% of the sample comes from the top ten. Sequenced material: CD4+ or CD8+ T cells sorted from blood, taken in a trial of the OX40 agonist ivuxolimab. These receptor sequences come from an adult with an advanced solid tumor such as melanoma, head and neck, liver or kidney cancer.

The chain uses TRBV7-9 and TRBJ2-1, with 12 bases identical to TRBD2. The CDR3 spans 13 residues. V lost 5 bases and J lost 12; bases outside the gene matches: 5. CDR1 SEHNR and CDR2 FQNEAQ come from the germline V gene (reference sequence). For the CDR3, the DNA is TGTGCCAGCAGCCCTAGCGGGGGGGTCGGGCAGTTCTTC. It translates to CASSPSGGVGQFF.

In its sample, this clone was seen once. The genes are TRBV6-1 and TRBJ2-1; possible D gene TRBD1, 6 bases. Germline values: CDR1 MNHNS, CDR2 SASEGT. Trimming took 7 bases from V and 8 from J, leaving 18 bases between them. The CDR3 contains 14 residues. The CDR3 loop reads CASTTGPTLDEQFF. The DNA of the CDR3 is TGTGCCAGCACGACAGGACCGACCTTGGATGAGCAGTTCTTC.

The chain links TRBV14 to TRBJ2-2; D unresolved. V lost 0 bases, J lost 1 base, and 3 bases lay in between. CDR3 length equals 14 residues. The germline V gene encodes CDR1 SGHDN and CDR2 FVKESK. CDR3 DNA: TGTGCCAGCAGCCAAGATGAGAACACCGGGGAGCTGTTTTTT. Translated: CASSQDENTGELFF.

CDR3 sequence reads: CASSPPTERGEQYF. For the CDR3, the DNA is TGTGCCAGCTCACCACCGACGGAAAGGGGGGAGCAGTACTTC. The chain uses TRBV18 and TRBJ2-7, with a weak D call TRBD1 (6 bases). The germline gives CDR1 KGHSH, CDR2 LQKENI. Trimming took off 0 bases at V and 7 bases at J, with 13 bases between the two ends. This CDR3 has 14 amino acids.

The rearrangement joins TRBV6-5 to TRBJ2-3; D gene uncertain. Deletions cut 5 bases from V and 5 bases from J, with 11 bases between. Germline assignment: CDR1 MNHEY and CDR2 SVGAGI. CDR3 length: 13 residues. In DNA form, the CDR3 reads TGTGCCAGCAGTACCCCAGGTCGAGATACGCAGTATTTT. Amino acids: CASSTPGRDTQYF.

The chain's CDR3 is CASSMPSLAGVYEQYF. CDR3 DNA sequence: TGTGCCAGTAGTATGCCCTCTCTAGCGGGAGTGTACGAGCAGTACTTC. The J gene is TRBJ2-7, the V gene TRBV19; 10 bases line up with TRBD2. Germline V gene lookup returns CDR1 LNHDA and CDR2 SQIVND (reference sequence). J gave up 4 bases and V 3 bases, and 9 bases lay outside the gene matches. The CDR3 length is 16 residues.

The rearrangement links TRBV7-2 to TRBJ1-5; D gene uncertain. Germline assignment: CDR1 SGHTA and CDR2 FQGNSA. The V and J ends lost 5 bases and 6 bases respectively, with 11 bases between them. This CDR3 contains 13 residues. CDR3 residues: CASSPAGSQPQHF. The DNA for the CDR3 is TGTGCCAGCAGCCCCGCGGGGTCTCAGCCCCAGCATTTT.

The sample holds one count of this clone. The V call is TRBV5-8, the J call TRBJ1-2; tentative D call: TRBD1 (6 bases). With 3 bases removed from V and 3 bases from J, the gap between germline ends came to 15 bases. This CDR3 region has 15 residues. The germline V gene encodes CDR1 SGHTS and CDR2 YDEGEE. DNA of the CDR3: TGTGCCAGCAGCTCCAGGGGAGTGGCAGACTATGGCTACACCTTC. Its protein is CASSSRGVADYGYTF.

The chain is built from TRBV4-1 and TRBJ1-5; TRBD1 aligns across 7 bases. In germline, CDR1 is MGHRA, CDR2 YSYEKL. The CDR3 is 14 residues long. The ends lost 3 bases at V and 6 bases at J; junction bases unmatched: 5. Written as DNA, the CDR3 is TGCGCCAGCAGCCAGAGACAGGGTGGTCAGCCCCAGCATTTT. As protein: CASSQRQGGQPQHF.

This chain uses TRBV2 with TRBJ2-5, with D unclear. The CDR3 sequence is 14 residues long. V lost 6 bases, J lost 3 bases, and 14 bases lay in between. CDR1 and CDR2 (germline): SNHLY, FYNNEI. The CDR3 region has the DNA TGTGCCAGCAGGGAACAAGGTATAGAAGAGACCCAGTACTTC. Translation gives CASREQGIEETQYF.

The J gene is TRBJ2-1, the V gene TRBV29-1; D is perhaps TRBD2 (7 bases). There are 14 residues in the CDR3. Germline-derived CDR1 and CDR2 are SQVTM and ANQGSEA. The germline V and J ends were trimmed by 5 bases and 5 bases, with 16 bases remaining between them. The CDR3 sequence is CSVRGGLAHNEQFF. The CDR3 region has the DNA TGCAGCGTTAGGGGGGGGCTAGCGCACAATGAGCAGTTCTTC.

With respect to this clone: An end of the junction does not agree with germline; a read error may underlie this. The chain has TRBV30 and TRBJ2-2, with 10 bases that match TRBD2. The CDR3 covers 19 residues. In germline, CDR1 is GTSNPN, CDR2 SVGIG (reference sequence). The CDR3 region has the DNA TGTGCCTGGAGTGTACGCCCGACTAGCGGGTTAACGAAAACCGGGGAGCTGTTTTTT. Amino acid sequence: CAWSVRPTSGLTKTGELFF.

The V gene is TRBV11-3, the J gene TRBJ2-5; D gene uncertain. Germline CDR1 reads SGHNT; CDR2 reads YENEEA. Trimming stripped 5 bases from V and 4 bases from J, with 11 bases between. CDR3 length: 13 residues. The CDR3 is CASSPTARETQYF. CDR3 in DNA: TGTGCCAGCAGCCCTACGGCGCGAGAGACCCAGTACTTC.

J is TRBJ2-1 and V is TRBV30, with 9 bases that match TRBD2. Germline CDR1 reads GTSNPN; CDR2 reads SVGIG (reference sequence). The CDR3 length is 13 residues. Germline trimming cut 4 bases from V and 6 bases from J; bases unmatched to any gene: 4. The CDR3 DNA follows: TGTGCCTGGAAGAAGCGGGGGGTCAATGAGCAGTTCTTC. Translated: CAWKKRGVNEQFF.

The count of this clone is one. The chain is built from TRBV7-3 and TRBJ1-1; the D is unclear. V was pared by 8 bases and J by 1 base, with 11 bases between. The CDR3 sequence is 13 residues long. Germline lookup yields CDR1 SGHTA and CDR2 FQGTGA. The CDR3 nucleotides read TGTGCCAGCTCAAGGGAACCGAACACTGAAGCTTTCTTT. This gives the protein CASSREPNTEAFF.

The sample holds one count of this clone. The CDR3 DNA reads TGCGCCAGCAGCGTAGGACAGGGAGGGTCGGAGACCCAGTACTTC. It is translated as CASSVGQGGSETQYF. The chain employs TRBV5-1 and TRBJ2-5; maybe TRBD1 (8 bases). Germline CDR1 reads SGHRS; CDR2 reads YFSETQ. This CDR3 comprises 15 residues. V lost 4 bases and J 5 bases, leaving 18 bases between the germline ends.

The chain is built from TRBV6-6 and TRBJ1-1; D not resolved. This CDR3 has 15 amino acids. Germline lookup yields CDR1 MNHNY and CDR2 SVGAGI (reference sequence). V was cut by 0 bases and J by 8 bases, with 16 bases left in between. Written as DNA, the CDR3 is TGTGCCAGCAGTTACTCGGTGAATCAGGCTTTCGAAGCTTTCTTT. It translates to CASSYSVNQAFEAFF.

J is TRBJ1-2 and V is TRBV19; TRBD1 might be the D (6 bases). The CDR3 consists of 15 residues. The germline V and J ends were trimmed by 3 bases and 4 bases, with 15 bases remaining between them. CDR1 LNHDA and CDR2 SQIVND come from the germline V gene (reference sequence). CDR3 loop: CASSIDGQRFYGYTF. CDR3 bases: TGTGCCAGTAGTATCGACGGACAGCGGTTCTATGGCTACACCTTC.

The rearrangement links TRBV5-1 to TRBJ2-7; 9 bases match TRBD1. Trimming took 4 bases from V and 3 from J; bases not matched to a gene: 5. In germline, CDR1 is SGHRS, CDR2 YFSETQ. The CDR3 has 14 residues. As DNA, the CDR3 is TGCGCCAGCAGCGGGACAGGGAGCGGCTACGAGCAGTACTTC. Its translation: CASSGTGSGYEQYF.

The chain's CDR3 is CASSVKGAPRTDQPQHF. DNA of the CDR3: TGTGCCAGCAGCGTAAAGGGGGCGCCGCGTACGGATCAGCCCCAGCATTTT. The chain links TRBV9 to TRBJ1-5, with 7 bases identical to TRBD1. Germline V gene sequence: CDR1 SGDLS, CDR2 YYNGEE. The V gene end was trimmed by 1 base and the J gene end by 5 bases; junction bases not matched to a gene: 12. The CDR3 loop spans 17 amino acids.

The chain recombines TRBV2 with TRBJ2-3, with 10 bases fitting TRBD2. V dropped 3 bases and J dropped 6; count of bases not matched to a gene: 12. Germline CDR1 SNHLY, CDR2 FYNNEI. There are 17 residues in the CDR3. Written as DNA, the CDR3 is TGTGCCAGCAGTGAGAGTCGACTAGCGGGCCTCTCGGATACGCAGTATTTT. It yields the protein CASSESRLAGLSDTQYF.